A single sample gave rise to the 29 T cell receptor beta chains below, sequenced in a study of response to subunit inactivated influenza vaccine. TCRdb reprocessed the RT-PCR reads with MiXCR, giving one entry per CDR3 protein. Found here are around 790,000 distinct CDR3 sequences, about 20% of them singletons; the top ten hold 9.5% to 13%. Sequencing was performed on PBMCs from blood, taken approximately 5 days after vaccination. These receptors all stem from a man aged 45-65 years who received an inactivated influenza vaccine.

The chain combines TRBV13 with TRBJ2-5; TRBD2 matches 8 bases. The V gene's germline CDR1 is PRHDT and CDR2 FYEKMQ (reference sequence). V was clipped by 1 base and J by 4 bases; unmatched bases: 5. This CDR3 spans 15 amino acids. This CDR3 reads CASSLEGSGTETQYF. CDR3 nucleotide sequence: TGTGCCAGCAGCTTAGAAGGTAGCGGGACAGAGACCCAGTACTTC.

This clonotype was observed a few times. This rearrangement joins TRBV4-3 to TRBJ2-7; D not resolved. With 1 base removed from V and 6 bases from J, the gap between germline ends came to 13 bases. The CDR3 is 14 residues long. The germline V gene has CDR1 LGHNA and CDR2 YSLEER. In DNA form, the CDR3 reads TGCGCCAGCAGCCAAGTCTCGCTGACGGGCGAGCAGTACTTC. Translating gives CASSQVSLTGEQYF.

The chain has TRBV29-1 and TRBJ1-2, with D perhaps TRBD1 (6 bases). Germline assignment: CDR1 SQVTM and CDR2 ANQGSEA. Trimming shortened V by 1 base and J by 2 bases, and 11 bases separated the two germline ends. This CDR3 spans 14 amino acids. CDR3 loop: CSVEGPGTNYGYTF. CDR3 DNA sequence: TGCAGCGTTGAAGGCCCCGGGACAAACTATGGCTACACCTTC. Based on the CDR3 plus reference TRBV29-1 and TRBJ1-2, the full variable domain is SAVISQKPSRDICQRGTSLTIQCQVDSQVTMMFWYRQQPGQSLTLIATANQGSEATYESGFVIDKFPISRPNLTFSTLTVSNMSPEDSSIYLCSVEGPGTNYGYTFGSGTRLTVV.

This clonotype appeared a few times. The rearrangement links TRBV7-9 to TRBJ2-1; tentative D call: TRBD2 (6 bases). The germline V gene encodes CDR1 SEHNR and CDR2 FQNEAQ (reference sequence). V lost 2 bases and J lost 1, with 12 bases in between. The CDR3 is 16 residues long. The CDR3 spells CASSLSPRGSYNEQFF. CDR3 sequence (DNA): TGTGCCAGCAGCTTAAGTCCCCGGGGGTCCTACAATGAGCAGTTCTTC.

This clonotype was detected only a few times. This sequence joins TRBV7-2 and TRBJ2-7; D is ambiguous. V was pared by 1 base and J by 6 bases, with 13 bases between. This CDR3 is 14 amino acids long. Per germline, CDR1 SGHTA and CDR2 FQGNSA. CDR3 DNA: TGTGCCAGCAGCTTAGGACGGAACCGCGGCGAGCAGTACTTC. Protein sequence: CASSLGRNRGEQYF.

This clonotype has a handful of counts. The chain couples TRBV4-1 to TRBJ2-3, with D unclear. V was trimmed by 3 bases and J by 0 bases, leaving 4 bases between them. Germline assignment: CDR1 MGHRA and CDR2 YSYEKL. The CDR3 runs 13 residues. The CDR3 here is CASSHISTDTQYF. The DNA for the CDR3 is TGCGCCAGCAGCCATATTAGCACAGATACGCAGTATTTT.

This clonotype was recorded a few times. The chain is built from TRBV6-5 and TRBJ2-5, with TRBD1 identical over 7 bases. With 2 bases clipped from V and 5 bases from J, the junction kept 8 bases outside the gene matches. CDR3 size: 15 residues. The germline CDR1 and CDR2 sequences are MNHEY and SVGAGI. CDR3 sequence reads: CASSYLRQGGETQYF. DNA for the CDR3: TGTGCCAGCAGTTACCTACGACAGGGCGGCGAGACCCAGTACTTC.

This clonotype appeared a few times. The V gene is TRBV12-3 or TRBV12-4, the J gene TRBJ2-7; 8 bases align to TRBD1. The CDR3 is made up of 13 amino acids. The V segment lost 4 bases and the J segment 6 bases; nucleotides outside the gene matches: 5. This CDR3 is CASSSWQGAEQYF. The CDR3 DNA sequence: TGTGCCAGCAGTTCTTGGCAGGGGGCCGAGCAGTACTTC.

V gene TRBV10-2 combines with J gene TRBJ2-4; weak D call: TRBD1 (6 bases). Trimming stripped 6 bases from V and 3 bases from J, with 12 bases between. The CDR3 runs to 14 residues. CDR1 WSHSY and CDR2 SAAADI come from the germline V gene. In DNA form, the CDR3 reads TGCGCCAGCAGCAGGGGCTTGGGCAAAAACATTCAGTACTTC. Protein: CASSRGLGKNIQYF.

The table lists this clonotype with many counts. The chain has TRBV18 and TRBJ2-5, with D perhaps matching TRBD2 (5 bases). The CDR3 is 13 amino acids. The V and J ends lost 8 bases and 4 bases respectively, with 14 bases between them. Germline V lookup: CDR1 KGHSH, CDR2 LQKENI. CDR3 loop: CASSPGLRETQYF. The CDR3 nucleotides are TGTGCCAGCAGCCCTGGACTGAGAGAGACCCAGTACTTC.

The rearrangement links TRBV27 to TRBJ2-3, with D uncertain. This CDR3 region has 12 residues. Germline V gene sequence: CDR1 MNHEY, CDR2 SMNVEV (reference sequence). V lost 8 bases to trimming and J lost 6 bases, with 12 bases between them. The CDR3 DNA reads TGTGCCAGCGGCCTATCGGCCGATACGCAGTATTTT. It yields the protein CASGLSADTQYF.

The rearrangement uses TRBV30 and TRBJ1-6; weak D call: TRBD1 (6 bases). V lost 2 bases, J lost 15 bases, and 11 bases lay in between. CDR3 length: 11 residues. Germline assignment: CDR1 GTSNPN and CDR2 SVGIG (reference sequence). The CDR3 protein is CAWSQGHILHF. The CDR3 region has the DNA TGTGCCTGGAGTCAGGGACATATCCTCCACTTT. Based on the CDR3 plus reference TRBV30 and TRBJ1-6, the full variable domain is SQTIHQWPATLVQPVGSPLSLECTVEGTSNPNLYWYRQAAGRGLQLLFYSVGIGQISSEVPQNLSASRPQDRQFILSSKKLLLSDSGFYLCAWSQGHILHFGNGTRLTVT.

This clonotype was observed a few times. The CDR3 here is CSVEVSLNTEAFF. The CDR3 DNA follows: TGCAGCGTTGAAGTCAGCCTGAACACTGAAGCTTTCTTT. The chain uses TRBV29-1 and TRBJ1-1; no firm D call. The V end was cut by 1 base, the J end by 0 bases, with 6 bases between. The germline V gene encodes CDR1 SQVTM and CDR2 ANQGSEA. This CDR3 is built from 13 residues.

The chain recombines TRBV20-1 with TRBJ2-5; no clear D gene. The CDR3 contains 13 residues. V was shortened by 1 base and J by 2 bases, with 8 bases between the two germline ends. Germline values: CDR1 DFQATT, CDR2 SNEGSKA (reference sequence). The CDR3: CSARGIQQETQYF. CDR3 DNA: TGCAGTGCTAGAGGCATTCAACAAGAGACCCAGTACTTC.

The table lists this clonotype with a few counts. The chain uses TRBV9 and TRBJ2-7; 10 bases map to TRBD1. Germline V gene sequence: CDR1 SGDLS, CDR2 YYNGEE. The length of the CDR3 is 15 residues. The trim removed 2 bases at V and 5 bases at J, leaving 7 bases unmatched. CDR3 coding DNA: TGTGCCAGCAGCGTCACCGGGACAGGGGTCAACGAGCAGTACTTC. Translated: CASSVTGTGVNEQYF.

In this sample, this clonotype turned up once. The CDR3 sequence: CASSIYRVNEQFF. CDR3 DNA: TGTGCCAGCAGTATCTACAGGGTAAATGAGCAGTTCTTC. The chain is built from TRBV28 and TRBJ2-1; a possible D gene is TRBD1 (6 bases). The CDR3 length is 13 residues. The germline V gene encodes CDR1 MDHEN and CDR2 SYDVKM. V lost 5 bases to trimming and J lost 7 bases, with 12 bases between them. The variable domain in full, with the rest retrieved from reference TRBV28 and TRBJ2-1, is DVKVTQSSRYLVKRTGEKVFLECVQDMDHENMFWYRQDPGLGLRLIYFSYDVKMKEKGDIPEGYSVSREKKERFSLILESASTNQTSMYLCASSIYRVNEQFFGPGTRLTVL.

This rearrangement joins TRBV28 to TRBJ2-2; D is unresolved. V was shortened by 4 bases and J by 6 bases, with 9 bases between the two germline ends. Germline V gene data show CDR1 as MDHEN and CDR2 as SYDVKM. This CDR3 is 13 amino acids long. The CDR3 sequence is CASSWIGPGELFF. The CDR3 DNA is TGTGCCAGCAGTTGGATCGGCCCCGGGGAGCTGTTTTTT.

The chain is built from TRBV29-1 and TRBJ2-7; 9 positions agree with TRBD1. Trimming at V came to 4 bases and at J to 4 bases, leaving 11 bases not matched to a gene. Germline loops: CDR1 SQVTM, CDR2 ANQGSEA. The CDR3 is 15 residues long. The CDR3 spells CSVAGQGLSSYEQYF. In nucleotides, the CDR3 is TGCAGCGTTGCGGGACAGGGCCTTTCCTCTTACGAGCAGTACTTC.

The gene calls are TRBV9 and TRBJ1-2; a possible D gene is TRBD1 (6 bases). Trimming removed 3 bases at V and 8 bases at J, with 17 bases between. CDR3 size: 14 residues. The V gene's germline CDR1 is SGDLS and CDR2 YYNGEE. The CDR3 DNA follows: TGTGCCAGCAGCGCCGGGACACGGGCTTTAGGCTACACCTTC. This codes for CASSAGTRALGYTF.

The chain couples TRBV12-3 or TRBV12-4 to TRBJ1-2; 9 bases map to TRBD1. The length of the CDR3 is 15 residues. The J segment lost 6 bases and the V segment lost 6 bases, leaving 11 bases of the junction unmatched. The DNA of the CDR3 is TGTGCCAGCAGGCCCTCGGGACAGGGAATCCATGGCTACACCTTC. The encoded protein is CASRPSGQGIHGYTF.

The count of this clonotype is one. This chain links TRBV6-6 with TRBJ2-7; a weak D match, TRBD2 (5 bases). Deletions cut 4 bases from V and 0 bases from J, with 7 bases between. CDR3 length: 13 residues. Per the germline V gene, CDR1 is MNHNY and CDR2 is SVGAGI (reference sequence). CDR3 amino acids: CASSSGISYEQYF. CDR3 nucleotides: TGTGCCAGCAGTTCGGGGATCTCCTACGAGCAGTACTTC.

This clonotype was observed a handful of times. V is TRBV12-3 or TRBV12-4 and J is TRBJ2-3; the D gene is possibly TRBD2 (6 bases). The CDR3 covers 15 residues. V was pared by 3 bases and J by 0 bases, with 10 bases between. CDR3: CASSFFAGSTDTQYF. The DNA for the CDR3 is TGTGCCAGCAGTTTCTTTGCGGGGAGCACAGATACGCAGTATTTT.

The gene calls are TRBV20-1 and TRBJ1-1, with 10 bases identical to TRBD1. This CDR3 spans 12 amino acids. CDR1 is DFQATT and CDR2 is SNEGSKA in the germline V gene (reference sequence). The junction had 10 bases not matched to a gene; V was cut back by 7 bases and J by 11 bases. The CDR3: CSVEGQGERAFF. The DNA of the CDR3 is TGCAGTGTTGAAGGACAGGGGGAGAGGGCTTTCTTT.

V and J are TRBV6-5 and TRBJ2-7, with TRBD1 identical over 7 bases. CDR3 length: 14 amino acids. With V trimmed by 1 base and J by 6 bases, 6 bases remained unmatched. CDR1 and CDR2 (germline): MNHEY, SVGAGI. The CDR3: CASSYLHRGGEQYF. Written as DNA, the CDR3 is TGTGCCAGCAGTTACTTACACAGGGGTGGCGAGCAGTACTTC.

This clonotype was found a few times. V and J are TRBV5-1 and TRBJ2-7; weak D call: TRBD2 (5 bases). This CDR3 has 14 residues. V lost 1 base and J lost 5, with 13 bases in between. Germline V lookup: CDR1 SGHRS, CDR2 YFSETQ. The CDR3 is CASSLRGRANEQYF. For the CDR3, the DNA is TGCGCCAGCAGCTTGCGTGGGCGGGCTAACGAGCAGTACTTC.

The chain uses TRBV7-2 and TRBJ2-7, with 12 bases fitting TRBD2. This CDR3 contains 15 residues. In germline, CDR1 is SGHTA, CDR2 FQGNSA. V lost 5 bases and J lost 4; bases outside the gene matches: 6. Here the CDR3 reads CASSTGLAGRYEQYF. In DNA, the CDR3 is TGTGCCAGCAGCACCGGACTAGCGGGAAGGTACGAGCAGTACTTC.

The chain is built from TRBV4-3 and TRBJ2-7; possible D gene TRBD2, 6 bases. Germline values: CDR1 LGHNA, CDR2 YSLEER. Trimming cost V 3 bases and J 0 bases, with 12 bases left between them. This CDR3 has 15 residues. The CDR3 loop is CASSQEGFNSYEQYF. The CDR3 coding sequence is TGCGCCAGCAGCCAGGAGGGATTTAACTCCTACGAGCAGTACTTC.

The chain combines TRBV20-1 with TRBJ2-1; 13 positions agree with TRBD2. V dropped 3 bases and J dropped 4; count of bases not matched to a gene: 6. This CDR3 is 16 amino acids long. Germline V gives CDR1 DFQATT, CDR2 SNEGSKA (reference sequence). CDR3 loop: CSARRMTSGRYNEQFF. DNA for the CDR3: TGCAGTGCTAGGAGAATGACTAGCGGGAGGTACAATGAGCAGTTCTTC.

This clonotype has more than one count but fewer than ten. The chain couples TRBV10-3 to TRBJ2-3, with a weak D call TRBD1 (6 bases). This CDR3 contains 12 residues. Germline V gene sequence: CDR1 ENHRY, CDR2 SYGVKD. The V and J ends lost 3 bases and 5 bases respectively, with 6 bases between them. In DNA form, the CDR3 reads TGTGCCATCAGTGACAGGGGAGATACGCAGTATTTT. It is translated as CAISDRGDTQYF.